The clone carrying this TCR beta chain turned up a few times. The antigen is unknown. Preparation of the TCRbeta library involved a method that used unique molecular identifiers. TCRdb reprocessed the PCR reads via MiXCR and lists one record per CDR3 protein. Counted here are 250,000 to 300,000 distinct CDR3 sequences, around 7.1% occurring once; the ten biggest clones make up approximately 8.6%. V lost 3 bases to trimming and J lost 2 bases; unmatched junction nucleotides: 10. The CDR3 spans 17 residues. Germline assignment: CDR1 DFQATT and CDR2 SNEGSKA (reference sequence). This entry is derived from a study of T-cell reconstitution after alpha-beta-depleted transplantation in children. Study observations and caveats: Hyperexpanded clones declined; after one year, newly produced T cells mostly supplied diversity.

The V and J genes are TRBV20-1 and TRBJ2-5; 12 bases align to TRBD2. This sequence originates from a female patient aged 2 to 10 who had a stem cell transplant for Fanconi anemia, so the T cells may come from the graft donor. The starting material was peripheral blood, obtained 360 days after TCRalphabeta/CD19-depleted stem cell transplant. This chain's CDR3 is CSARVSRLAGGQETQYF. The CDR3 DNA reads TGCAGTGCTAGGGTTTCCCGGCTAGCGGGGGGGCAAGAGACCCAGTACTTC.